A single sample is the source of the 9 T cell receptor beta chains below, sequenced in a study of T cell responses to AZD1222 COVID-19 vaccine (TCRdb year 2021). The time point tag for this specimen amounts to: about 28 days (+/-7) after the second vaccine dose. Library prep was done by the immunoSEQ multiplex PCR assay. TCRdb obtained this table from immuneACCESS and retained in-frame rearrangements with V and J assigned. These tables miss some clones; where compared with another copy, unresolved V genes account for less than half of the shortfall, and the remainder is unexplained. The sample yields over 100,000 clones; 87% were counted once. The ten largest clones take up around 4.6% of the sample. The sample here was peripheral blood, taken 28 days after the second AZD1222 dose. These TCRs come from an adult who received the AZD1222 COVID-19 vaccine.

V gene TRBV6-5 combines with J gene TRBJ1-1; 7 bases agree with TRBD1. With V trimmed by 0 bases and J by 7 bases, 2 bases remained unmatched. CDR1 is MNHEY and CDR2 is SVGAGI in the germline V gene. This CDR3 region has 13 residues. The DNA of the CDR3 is TGTGCCAGCAGTTACTCCCGGGACAGTGAAGCTTTCTTT. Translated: CASSYSRDSEAFF.

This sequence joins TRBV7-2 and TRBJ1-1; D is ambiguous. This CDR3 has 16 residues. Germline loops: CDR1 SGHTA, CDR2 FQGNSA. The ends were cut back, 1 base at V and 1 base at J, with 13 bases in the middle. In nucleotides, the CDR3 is TGTGCCAGCAGCTTAGTTGGACGGATCTCGAACACTGAAGCTTTCTTT. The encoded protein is CASSLVGRISNTEAFF.

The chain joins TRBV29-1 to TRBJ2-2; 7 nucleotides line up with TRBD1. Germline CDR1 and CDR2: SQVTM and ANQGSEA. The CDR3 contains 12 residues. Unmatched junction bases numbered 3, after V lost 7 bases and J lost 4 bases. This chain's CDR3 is CSGYRGTGELFF. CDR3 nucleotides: TGCAGCGGGTACAGGGGCACCGGGGAGCTGTTTTTT.

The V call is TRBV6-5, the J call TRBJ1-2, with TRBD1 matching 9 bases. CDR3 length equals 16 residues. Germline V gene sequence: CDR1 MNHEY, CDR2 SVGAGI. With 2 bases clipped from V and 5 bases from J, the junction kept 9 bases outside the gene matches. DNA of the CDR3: TGTGCCAGCAGTTACGACACGTTAGGACAGGGGTATGGCTACACCTTC. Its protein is CASSYDTLGQGYGYTF.

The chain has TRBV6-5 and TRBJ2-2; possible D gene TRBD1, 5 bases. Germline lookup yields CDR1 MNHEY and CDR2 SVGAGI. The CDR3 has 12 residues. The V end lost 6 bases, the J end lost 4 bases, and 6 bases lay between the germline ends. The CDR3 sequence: CASRDSTGELFF. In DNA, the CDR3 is TGTGCCAGCAGAGACAGCACCGGGGAGCTGTTTTTT.

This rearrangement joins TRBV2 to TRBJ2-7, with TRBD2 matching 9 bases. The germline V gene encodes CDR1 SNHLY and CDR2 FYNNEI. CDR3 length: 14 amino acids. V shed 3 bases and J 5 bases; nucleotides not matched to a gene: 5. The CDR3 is CASSEWTSDDEQYF. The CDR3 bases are TGTGCCAGCAGTGAGTGGACTAGCGATGACGAGCAGTACTTC.

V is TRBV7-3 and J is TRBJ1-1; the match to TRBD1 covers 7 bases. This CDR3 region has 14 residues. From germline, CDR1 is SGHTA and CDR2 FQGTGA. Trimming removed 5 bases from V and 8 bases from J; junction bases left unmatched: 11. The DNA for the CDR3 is TGTGCCAGCAGCCACTCTACAGGGGTAAACGAAGCTTTCTTT. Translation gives CASSHSTGVNEAFF.

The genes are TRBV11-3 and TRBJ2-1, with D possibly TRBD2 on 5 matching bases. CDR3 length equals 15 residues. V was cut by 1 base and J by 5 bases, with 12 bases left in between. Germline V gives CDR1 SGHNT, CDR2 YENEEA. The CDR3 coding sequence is TGTGCCAGCAGCTTAGGGGTATTTAGCGACAATGAGCAGTTCTTC. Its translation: CASSLGVFSDNEQFF.

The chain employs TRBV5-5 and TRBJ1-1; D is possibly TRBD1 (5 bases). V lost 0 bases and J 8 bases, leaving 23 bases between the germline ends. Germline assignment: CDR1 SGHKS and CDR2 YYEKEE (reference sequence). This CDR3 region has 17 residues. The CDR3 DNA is TGTGCCAGCAGCTTGGCCCACTCGGCAGGGAAATACCGGGAAGCTTTCTTT. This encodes CASSLAHSAGKYREAFF.